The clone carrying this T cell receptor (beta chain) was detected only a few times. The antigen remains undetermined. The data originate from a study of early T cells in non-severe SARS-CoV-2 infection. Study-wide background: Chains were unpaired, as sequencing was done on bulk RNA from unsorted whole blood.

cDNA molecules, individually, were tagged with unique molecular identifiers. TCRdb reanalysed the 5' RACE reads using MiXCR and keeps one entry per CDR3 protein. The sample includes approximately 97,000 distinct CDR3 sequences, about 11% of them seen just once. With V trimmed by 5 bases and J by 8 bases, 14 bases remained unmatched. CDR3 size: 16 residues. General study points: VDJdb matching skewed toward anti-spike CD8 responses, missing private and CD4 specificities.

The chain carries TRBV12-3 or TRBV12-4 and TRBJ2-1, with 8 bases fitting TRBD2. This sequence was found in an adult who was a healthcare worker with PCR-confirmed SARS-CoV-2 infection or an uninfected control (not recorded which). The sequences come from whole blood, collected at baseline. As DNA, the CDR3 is TGTGCCAGCAGTCCCCCAGCCGGACTAGCAGGTGATGAGCAGTTCTTC. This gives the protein CASSPPAGLAGDEQFF.